The clone carrying this T cell receptor beta chain was found once. The sample comes from a study of blood T cell repertoires in COVID-19. At the level of the study: PBMCs, B-cell-depleted T cells, or T cells provided the cDNA or gDNA that made up the material.

V dropped 6 bases and J dropped 8; count of bases not matched to a gene: 21. This CDR3 spans 18 amino acids. Germline CDR1 is SGHTA and CDR2 is FQGNSA. Method: immunoSEQ multiplex PCR; TCRdb's copy keeps in-frame clones and lacks some. This sample has approximately 200,000 clones, with around 88% found just once. This sequence joins TRBV7-2 and TRBJ1-4, with 7 positions matching TRBD1. What was sequenced was PBMCs or T cells enriched from blood (not recorded which). The receptor's source is a woman in her 30s who had been exposed to COVID-19. For the CDR3, the DNA is TGTGCCAGCAGTCATTTCGCTCCCTCAGGGGGGTTTCGCGAAAAACTGTTTTTT. It encodes CASSHFAPSGGFREKLFF.